A selection of T cell receptor beta chains follows, all from one sample in a study of T-cell memory formation after mild COVID-19. TCRdb ran MiXCR on the 5' RACE reads and lists one entry per CDR3 protein. The sample consists of more than 350,000 distinct CDR3 sequences, around 20% of them appearing once. Material: PBMCs or a T cell subset sorted from them (not recorded which). These receptors all stem from an adult woman who had mild COVID-19 (a few samples of this study predate the infection). Cell type and time point are not known. Both conserved end residues are part of each CDR3. The D gene is left open where the match is weak. Where a row states a size, it is once, few, many or the class of an expanded clone; other rows omit it.

j_call | clone_size | v_call | d_call | cdr3_nt | cdr3_aa
TRBJ2-7 | NA | TRBV28 | TRBD1 | TGTGCCAGCAGTTCAACGGGACAGATCGGCTACGAGCAGTACTTC | CASSSTGQIGYEQYF
TRBJ1-2 | NA | TRBV7-9 | NA | TGTGCCAGCAGCTTAGCTGTCGGCCGGGCCTATGGCTACACCTTC | CASSLAVGRAYGYTF
TRBJ2-1 | few | TRBV6-1 | TRBD2 | TGTGCCAGCAGCGTAAATAGCGGGGGGGATTACAATGAGCAGTTCTTC | CASSVNSGGDYNEQFF
TRBJ2-1 | NA | TRBV5-1 | NA | TGCGCCAGCAGCTTAGACAGCACAGGGCAGTTCTTC | CASSLDSTGQFF
TRBJ1-1 | NA | TRBV7-2 | NA | TGTGCCAGCAGCTTCTCCTTGGGGGACACTGAAGCTTTCTTT | CASSFSLGDTEAFF
TRBJ1-5 | NA | TRBV6-6 | TRBD1 | TGTGCCACTCTGGAGGGGACAGCGAGCAATCAGCCCCAGCATTTT | CATLEGTASNQPQHF
TRBJ2-3 | NA | TRBV7-2 | NA | TGTGCCAGCAGCATCGGTGCCACAGATACGCAGTATTTT | CASSIGATDTQYF
TRBJ2-1 | NA | TRBV20-1 | NA | TGCAGTGCCTACGCGTTTTGGGAGGTTCTGGGTGAGCAGTTCTTC | CSAYAFWEVLGEQFF
TRBJ2-3 | NA | TRBV7-9 | TRBD1 | TGTGCCAGCAGAGACGGACAGGCCAACACAGATACGCAGTATTTT | CASRDGQANTDTQYF
TRBJ2-7 | NA | TRBV29-1 | TRBD1 | TGCAGCGTTTTTTCTTTCTCGAGAACACAGGGGGCTTTAGTGGAGCAGTACTTC | CSVFSFSRTQGALVEQYF
TRBJ2-3 | NA | TRBV5-1 | NA | TGCGCCAGCAGCTTGGAGGGGATGAGGGTCGCAGATACGCAGTATTTT | CASSLEGMRVADTQYF
TRBJ2-5 | NA | TRBV30 | NA | TGTGCCTGGAGTGTACCCTCGGATCAAGAGACCCAGTACTTC | CAWSVPSDQETQYF
TRBJ1-5 | NA | TRBV20-1 | NA | TGCAGTGCTCTGGGGACGGGGGCAGGGAATCAGCCCCAGCATTTT | CSALGTGAGNQPQHF
TRBJ2-3 | NA | TRBV4-1 | NA | TGCGCCAGCAGCCAAGATCGGGGCCCCGGGGTGCAGTATTTT | CASSQDRGPGVQYF
TRBJ1-2 | many | TRBV20-1 | NA | TGCAGTGCTACCCTCCCAGGGGAACGGGGCTACACCTTC | CSATLPGERGYTF
TRBJ2-2 | few | TRBV7-6 | NA | TGTGCCAGCAGCTTACCCGATACAGGGTTTGGCGGGGAGCTGTTTTTT | CASSLPDTGFGGELFF
TRBJ2-5 | NA | TRBV4-2 | TRBD1 | TGTGCCAGCAGCCAAGCCCCCTCCTGGACAGGGGAGACCCAGTACTTC | CASSQAPSWTGETQYF
TRBJ2-1 | NA | TRBV30 | NA | TGTGCCTGGAGTGTATTTTGGCCAGGGGCTCGGGATAGGAATGAGCAGTTCTTC | CAWSVFWPGARDRNEQFF
TRBJ2-3 | many | TRBV12-3/TRBV12-4 | NA | TGTGCCAGCAGTTTTCAGAAGGGTTTATCAGATACGCAGTATTTT | CASSFQKGLSDTQYF
TRBJ2-5 | NA | TRBV7-2 | NA | TGTGCCAGCAGCTTACAGGGGGGGAGGGCTGAGACCCAGTACTTC | CASSLQGGRAETQYF
TRBJ1-1 | NA | TRBV12-3/TRBV12-4 | TRBD1 | TGTGCCAGCAGTTCGGGACAGGGCTTGAACACTGAAGCTTTCTTT | CASSSGQGLNTEAFF
TRBJ2-6 | NA | TRBV7-3 | TRBD1 | TGTGCCAGCAGCGATACAGGGGGCTCTGGGGCCAACGTCCTGACTTTC | CASSDTGGSGANVLTF
TRBJ2-3 | NA | TRBV9 | NA | TGTGCCAGCAGCCTCTCAGGACACCCCGGAACAGATACGCAGTATTTT | CASSLSGHPGTDTQYF
TRBJ2-3 | few | TRBV7-3 | NA | TGTGCCAGCAGCCACGGGGCAGATACGCAGTATTTT | CASSHGADTQYF
TRBJ1-2 | NA | TRBV11-2 | NA | TGTGCCAGCAGCCGTTCTTTCGCCGATACTAACTATGGCTACACCTTC | CASSRSFADTNYGYTF
TRBJ2-5 | few | TRBV2 | TRBD2 | TGTGCCAGCAGAATACAAGGACTAGCGCGTGAGACCCAGTACTTC | CASRIQGLARETQYF
TRBJ1-6 | NA | TRBV7-2 | TRBD1 | TGTGCCAGCAGCTTTTCCCTAACAGGGGGGCATTCACCCCTCCACTTT | CASSFSLTGGHSPLHF
TRBJ2-3 | many | TRBV20-1 | NA | TGCAGTGCTAGAGATCTCACCGGCGGGGCAACAGATACGCAGTATTTT | CSARDLTGGATDTQYF
TRBJ1-6 | NA | TRBV2 | TRBD1 | TGTGCCAGCAGTGAGGGGACAGGGAATTCACCCCTCCACTTT | CASSEGTGNSPLHF
TRBJ1-2 | few | TRBV30 | NA | TGTGCCTGGAGTGTAGGTAAAGGGGCAAGGAATGGCTACACCTTC | CAWSVGKGARNGYTF
TRBJ2-7 | few | TRBV29-1 | NA | TGCAGCGTGGAGCTTGACGCAACCCCCTACGAGCAGTACTTC | CSVELDATPYEQYF
TRBJ2-7 | NA | TRBV7-9 | NA | TGTGCCAGCAGCTTCGTAGCCCCCGAGCAGTACTTC | CASSFVAPEQYF
TRBJ2-3 | NA | TRBV11-2 | NA | TGTGCCAGCAGCTTAGAGGGAATCCTCCGAACAGATACGCAGTATTTT | CASSLEGILRTDTQYF
TRBJ1-2 | NA | TRBV7-2 | NA | TGTGCCAGCAGCTCACGGATCCCGGGGTATGGCTACACCTTC | CASSSRIPGYGYTF
TRBJ2-5 | NA | TRBV6-5 | NA | TGTGCCAGCAGTTACTTTATCGGAAGTCAAGAGACCCAGTACTTC | CASSYFIGSQETQYF
TRBJ2-1 | NA | TRBV6-1 | NA | TGTGCCAGCAGGACGGGTCGGCGCGGGGTAGGGAGAGGGGTCGATGAGCAGTTCTTC | CASRTGRRGVGRGVDEQFF
TRBJ1-1 | few | TRBV6-6 | NA | TGTGCCAGCAGTCGGACAGAACTGAACACTGAAGCTTTCTTT | CASSRTELNTEAFF
TRBJ2-3 | NA | TRBV7-8 | NA | TGTGCCAGCACAACCCAGTGGGGGCGAGATACGCAGTATTTT | CASTTQWGRDTQYF
TRBJ1-1 | NA | TRBV6-1 | NA | TGTGCCAGCAGTGATCGGTGGTCGGGTATGAACACTGAAGCTTTCTTT | CASSDRWSGMNTEAFF
TRBJ2-3 | few | TRBV14 | TRBD2 | TGTGCCAGCAGCCATGCTCGGACTAGCGGCCTTAGAGTGACAGATACGCAGTATTTT | CASSHARTSGLRVTDTQYF
TRBJ2-5 | few | TRBV6-2/TRBV6-3 | NA | TGTGCCAGCAGTTACTCGATTGTTTCGCAAGAGACCCAGTACTTC | CASSYSIVSQETQYF
TRBJ1-1 | few | TRBV29-1 | NA | TGCAGCGTTGTGTCACAAGGGTCTCGGGCTTTCTTT | CSVVSQGSRAFF
TRBJ1-2 | NA | TRBV10-3 | TRBD1 | TGTGCCATCAGTGAGGGGGACAGGGTAGGAGAGAACTATGGCTACACCTTC | CAISEGDRVGENYGYTF
TRBJ1-2 | few | TRBV12-3/TRBV12-4 | TRBD1 | TGTGCCAGCAGTCTCCTTCAGGGGGTTGGCTACACCTTC | CASSLLQGVGYTF
TRBJ1-1 | few | TRBV7-8 | NA | TGTGCCAGCAGCTTAGCGGTCTACAGGGACCAAGAGGCTTTCTTT | CASSLAVYRDQEAFF
TRBJ2-7 | many | TRBV30 | NA | TGTGCCGGGAGTTATGGGGGCAATTCGGGCGAGCAGTACTTC | CAGSYGGNSGEQYF